This entry lists 15 T cell receptor beta chains sequenced from one sample in a study of blood T cells in healthy people across ages. Primed by a sample-barcoded 5' primer and a J-beta primer mix, a second PCR proceeded for roughly 7 to 12 cycles. TCRdb processed the 5' RACE reads anew with MiXCR; each CDR3 protein has one entry. The sample holds around 1.1 million distinct CDR3 sequences, less than 45% seen once. The material sequenced was blood. The source of these receptors is a man in his late teens or twenties in good health.

There are a few counts of this clonotype. This chain connects TRBV6-4 to TRBJ2-3; 9 nucleotides line up with TRBD2. Trimming took 3 bases from V and 9 from J; bases not matched to a gene: 10. The germline CDR1 and CDR2 sequences are MRHNA and SNTAGT. The CDR3 runs to 15 residues. The CDR3 loop reads CASSERASGTTTQYF. CDR3 DNA: TGTGCCAGCAGTGAGAGAGCTAGCGGGACCACGACGCAGTATTTT.

This clonotype was counted at least ten times. CDR3 sequence (DNA): TGCGCCAGCAGCCAAGATGGGAGGGATACGCAGTATTTT. It is translated as CASSQDGRDTQYF. The chain employs TRBV4-3 and TRBJ2-3; weak D call: TRBD2 (6 bases). The germline V gene has CDR1 LGHNA and CDR2 YSLEER. This CDR3 has 13 amino acids. Trimming stripped 0 bases from V and 6 bases from J, with 7 bases between.

V is TRBV18 and J is TRBJ1-2; 7 bases fit TRBD1. V shed 2 bases and J 5 bases; nucleotides not matched to a gene: 5. The CDR3 runs 14 residues. Looked up from germline, CDR1 is KGHSH and CDR2 is LQKENI. This CDR3 is CASSPEGQLYGYTF. CDR3 bases: TGTGCCAGCTCACCAGAGGGACAGCTATATGGCTACACCTTC.

The CDR3 sequence: CASYPAGQREAFF. The DNA for the CDR3 is TGTGCCAGCTATCCGGCGGGACAGCGTGAAGCTTTCTTT. The chain employs TRBV12-3 or TRBV12-4 and TRBJ1-1; 7 positions agree with TRBD1. This CDR3 comprises 13 residues. V dropped 8 bases and J dropped 7; count of bases not matched to a gene: 10.

Points on this clonotype: A read error is likely, as this CDR3 ends without the conserved phenylalanine or tryptophan. This sequence joins TRBV11-2 and TRBJ1-4; D might be TRBD1 (6 bases). With 5 bases removed from V and 0 bases from J, the gap between germline ends came to 7 bases. The CDR3 has 14 amino acids. CDR1 is SGHAT, CDR2 FQNNGV, per germline. The CDR3 here is CASSEGATNEKLFV. CDR3 sequence (DNA): TGTGCCAGCAGCGAGGGGGCAACTAATGAAAAACTGTTTGTT.

The V gene is TRBV4-2, the J gene TRBJ2-1; weak D call: TRBD1 (6 bases). Germline CDR1 LGHNA, CDR2 YNFKEQ. V dropped 8 bases and J dropped 10 bases, with 24 bases sitting between them. The CDR3 runs 15 residues. This CDR3 reads CASAQWDTHSYEQFF. The CDR3 bases are TGTGCCAGCGCCCAATGGGACACACACTCCTACGAGCAGTTCTTC.

V and J are TRBV3-1 and TRBJ1-4; 7 bases fit TRBD1. Looked up from germline, CDR1 is LGHDT and CDR2 is YNNKEL (reference sequence). Trimming cost V 0 bases and J 7 bases; bases outside gene matches: 8. The CDR3 contains 16 residues. DNA of the CDR3: TGTGCCAGCAGCCAAGATAGTTTGGGACAGAGTGAAAAACTGTTTTTT. Translated: CASSQDSLGQSEKLFF.

The genes are TRBV7-2 and TRBJ1-6; D is ambiguous. Germline V gene lookup returns CDR1 SGHTA and CDR2 FQGNSA. The CDR3 sequence is 12 residues long. The V end lost 5 bases, the J end lost 8 bases, and 7 bases lay between the germline ends. DNA of the CDR3: TGTGCCAGCAGCCCAAATCATTCACCCCTCCACTTT. Translated: CASSPNHSPLHF. The full variable domain, completed using reference TRBV7-2 and TRBJ1-6, is GAGVSQSPSNKVTEKGKDVELRCDPISGHTALYWYRQSLGQGLEFLIYFQGNSAPDKSGLPSDRFSAERTGGSVSTLTIQRTQQEDSAVYLCASSPNHSPLHFGNGTRLTVT.

DNA for the CDR3: TGTGCCAGCAGCCCAGACAGGGGGTATTACACAGATACGCAGTATTTT. Translating gives CASSPDRGYYTDTQYF. V is TRBV6-5 and J is TRBJ2-3; 9 bases agree with TRBD1. The junction had 9 bases not matched to a gene; V was cut back by 6 bases and J by 2 bases. The CDR3 consists of 16 residues. Germline values: CDR1 MNHEY, CDR2 SVGAGI.

This clonotype showed up just a few times. The chain employs TRBV20-1 and TRBJ1-2; D gene ambiguous. Trimming stripped 6 bases from V and 3 bases from J, with 17 bases between. The CDR3 totals 14 residues. From germline, CDR1 is DFQATT and CDR2 SNEGSKA (reference sequence). As DNA, the CDR3 is TGCAGTGCCCCCCCCCAGCAAGGCGACTATGGCTACACCTTC. Translating gives CSAPPQQGDYGYTF.

This chain links TRBV5-6 with TRBJ1-1; perhaps TRBD1 as D (6 bases). The CDR3 runs to 18 residues. Looked up from germline, CDR1 is SGHDT and CDR2 is YYEEEE. The V end was cut by 2 bases, the J end by 5 bases, with 25 bases between. The CDR3 sequence is CASSFSRGRGGYGTEAFF. The CDR3 nucleotides read TGTGCCAGCAGCTTCAGCAGAGGCAGGGGCGGTTACGGGACTGAAGCTTTCTTT.

This clonotype was counted a few times. V and J are TRBV7-2 and TRBJ2-3; no firm D call. The CDR3 contains 13 residues. The V and J ends lost 1 base and 9 bases respectively, with 11 bases between them. Germline V gene sequence: CDR1 SGHTA, CDR2 FQGNSA. The CDR3 spells CASSLDFGQTQYF. The CDR3 region has the DNA TGTGCCAGCAGCTTAGACTTCGGGCAGACGCAGTATTTT.

The CDR3 DNA sequence: TGCGCCAGCAGCCTCTCGACAGGGAGGGAAAAACTGTTTTTT. Its protein product is CASSLSTGREKLFF. This chain uses TRBV5-1 with TRBJ1-4; 7 nucleotides match TRBD1. With 4 bases clipped from V and 8 bases from J, the junction kept 8 bases outside the gene matches. Germline V gives CDR1 SGHRS, CDR2 YFSETQ. The CDR3 totals 14 residues.

The V and J genes are TRBV27 and TRBJ2-5, with 8 bases matching TRBD1. The CDR3 is made up of 15 amino acids. Germline trimming cut 5 bases from V and 11 bases from J; bases unmatched to any gene: 16. Germline CDR1 is MNHEY and CDR2 is SMNVEV (reference sequence). CDR3 sequence reads: CASSDGQGGFVEQYF. As DNA, the CDR3 is TGTGCCAGCAGTGACGGACAGGGCGGGTTTGTTGAGCAGTACTTC.

The chain uses TRBV6-2 or TRBV6-3 and TRBJ2-7; possible D gene TRBD2, 5 bases. This CDR3 is built from 15 residues. V was cut by 0 bases and J by 0 bases, with 9 bases left in between. Germline assignment: CDR1 MNHEY and CDR2 SVGEGT. The CDR3 reads CASSYSSGSSYEQYF. The CDR3 DNA reads as TGTGCCAGCAGTTACTCATCGGGGTCCTCCTACGAGCAGTACTTC.